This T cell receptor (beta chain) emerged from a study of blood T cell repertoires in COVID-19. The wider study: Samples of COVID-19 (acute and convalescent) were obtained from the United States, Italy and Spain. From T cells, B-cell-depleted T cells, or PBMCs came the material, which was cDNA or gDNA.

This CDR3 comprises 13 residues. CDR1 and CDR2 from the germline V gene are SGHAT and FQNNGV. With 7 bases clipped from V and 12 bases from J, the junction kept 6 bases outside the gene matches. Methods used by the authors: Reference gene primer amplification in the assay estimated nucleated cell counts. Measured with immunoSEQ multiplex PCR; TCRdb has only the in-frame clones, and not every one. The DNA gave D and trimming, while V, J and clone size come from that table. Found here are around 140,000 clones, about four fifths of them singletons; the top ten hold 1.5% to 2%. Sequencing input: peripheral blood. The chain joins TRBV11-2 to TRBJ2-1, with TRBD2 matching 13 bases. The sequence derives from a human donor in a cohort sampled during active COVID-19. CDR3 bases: TGTGCCAGCACGGGACTAGCGGGAAAGGTGCAGTTCTTC. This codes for CASTGLAGKVQFF.